This is a list of T cell receptor beta chains from one sample in a study of early T cells in non-severe SARS-CoV-2 infection. TCRdb processed the 5' RACE reads anew with MiXCR; each CDR3 protein has one entry. The table records 45,000 to 55,000 distinct CDR3 sequences, about 7.4% of them present only once. The sample taken for sequencing was whole blood. The receptors stem from an adult who was a healthcare worker with PCR-confirmed SARS-CoV-2 infection or an uninfected control (not recorded which). Each CDR3 is given with its conserved first and last residue. The D gene is left open where the match is weak. Expanded clones get a size class; other rows say once, few or many, or leave the size out.

d_call j_call clone_size v_call cdr3_aa cdr3_nt
- TRBJ2-5 few TRBV3-1 CASSKQGTETQYF TGTGCCAGCAGTAAACAGGGTACGGAGACCCAGTACTTC
- TRBJ2-7 many TRBV28 CASGWLGQSYEQYF TGTGCCAGCGGTTGGTTAGGACAAAGTTACGAGCAGTACTTC
- TRBJ1-4 many TRBV18 CASSPYVGGLEEKLFF TGTGCCAGCTCACCATATGTTGGGGGGCTAGAAGAAAAACTGTTTTTT
- TRBJ1-1 many TRBV11-3 CASSLGGERAEAFF TGTGCCAGCAGCTTAGGAGGAGAAAGAGCTGAAGCTTTCTTT
TRBD1 TRBJ1-2 - TRBV28 CASNYRDRNYGYTF TGTGCCAGCAATTACCGGGACAGGAACTATGGCTACACCTTC
- TRBJ1-2 many TRBV20-1 CSARDPEANYGYTF TGCAGTGCTAGAGATCCTGAGGCGAACTATGGCTACACCTTC
- TRBJ2-2 few TRBV28 CASSPGGVNTGELFF TGTGCCAGCTCCCCCGGCGGGGTGAACACCGGGGAGCTGTTTTTT
- TRBJ2-7 many TRBV19 CASSIDSFSNEQYF TGTGCCAGTAGTATAGACAGTTTCAGCAACGAGCAGTACTTC
- TRBJ2-3 few TRBV7-8 CASSLFGARGADTQYF TGTGCCAGCAGCTTATTCGGGGCAAGGGGGGCAGATACGCAGTATTTT
- TRBJ1-1 - TRBV4-3 CASSQGQAALEAFF TGCGCCAGCAGCCAAGGACAGGCCGCTCTTGAAGCTTTCTTT
- TRBJ2-2 many TRBV10-1 CASSNYIGLNTGELFF TGCGCCAGCAGTAACTATATTGGACTGAACACCGGGGAGCTGTTTTTT
TRBD1 TRBJ1-1 - TRBV7-3 CASSLQTGGFSEAFF TGTGCCAGCAGCCTCCAGACAGGGGGCTTTTCTGAAGCTTTCTTT
- TRBJ2-2 many TRBV12-3/TRBV12-4 CASSFGGRTGELFF TGTGCCAGCAGTTTCGGGGGAAGAACCGGGGAGCTGTTTTTT
- TRBJ1-2 many TRBV2 CASSDLGHNYGYTF TGTGCCAGCAGTGATTTGGGGCATAACTATGGCTACACCTTC
TRBD1 TRBJ2-7 - TRBV20-1 CSAWDRGVHEQYF TGCAGTGCCTGGGACAGGGGAGTCCACGAGCAGTACTTC
TRBD2 TRBJ2-7 - TRBV12-3/TRBV12-4 CASSLQRDFIEQYF TGTGCCAGCAGTTTACAGCGGGACTTCATAGAGCAGTACTTC
- TRBJ2-7 many TRBV28 CASSRLTGLYEQYF TGTGCCAGCAGTCGACTCACAGGGCTCTACGAGCAGTACTTC
TRBD1 TRBJ1-1 few TRBV20-1 CSARMGQGGEAFF TGCAGTGCTAGGATGGGACAGGGGGGTGAAGCTTTCTTT
TRBD2 TRBJ2-3 - TRBV7-7 CASSLSGGPDTQYF TGTGCCAGCAGCTTAAGCGGGGGTCCAGATACGCAGTATTTT
TRBD1 TRBJ2-7 - TRBV30 CAWSAGQAYEQYF TGTGCCTGGAGCGCGGGACAGGCCTACGAGCAGTACTTC
- TRBJ2-7 - TRBV29-1 CSVGEGGEQYF TGCAGCGTTGGGGAAGGGGGCGAGCAGTACTTC
- TRBJ1-6 - TRBV20-1 CSAHSDSSYNSPLHF TGCAGTGCTCACTCCGACAGCTCCTATAATTCACCCCTCCACTTT
- TRBJ1-2 many TRBV6-6 CASSSRGRELLYGYTF TGTGCCAGCAGTTCCCGAGGAAGGGAACTCCTCTATGGCTACACCTTC
- TRBJ2-7 many TRBV4-3 CASSQVLGSEQYF TGCGCCAGCAGCCAAGTTTTAGGTTCCGAGCAGTACTTC
- TRBJ1-1 many TRBV6-6 CASSYSRGLGTEAFF TGTGCCAGCAGTTACTCAAGAGGGCTGGGCACTGAAGCTTTCTTT
- TRBJ1-6 many TRBV28 CASSFRVYNSPLHF TGTGCCAGCAGTTTCAGAGTTTATAATTCACCCCTCCACTTT
- TRBJ1-2 few TRBV3-1 CASSPGPTYTF TGTGCCAGCAGCCCCGGACCGACTTACACCTTC
- TRBJ1-1 many TRBV14 CASSQNRLQGNTEAFF TGTGCCAGCAGCCAAAATCGTTTACAGGGGAACACTGAAGCTTTCTTT
- TRBJ1-6 many TRBV6-6 CASREGDSPLHF TGTGCCAGCCGCGAAGGAGATTCACCCCTCCACTTT
TRBD1 TRBJ1-2 many TRBV11-2 CASSPRQGAYGYTF TGTGCCAGCAGCCCTCGACAGGGAGCGTATGGCTACACCTTC
- TRBJ2-2 many TRBV18 CASSPDISGELFF TGTGCCAGCTCACCAGACATCTCCGGGGAGCTGTTTTTT
- TRBJ2-2 few TRBV25-1 CASSEFRDTGELFF TGTGCCAGCAGTGAATTCCGGGATACCGGGGAGCTGTTTTTT
TRBD1 TRBJ2-1 many TRBV5-1 CASSTGQGYNEQFF TGCGCCAGCAGCACAGGACAGGGATACAATGAGCAGTTCTTC
- TRBJ2-1 many TRBV20-1 CSAPSPGSSYNEQFF TGCAGTGCCCCGAGCCCGGGGAGCTCCTACAATGAGCAGTTCTTC
TRBD2 TRBJ2-5 many TRBV10-3 CAIQSSGGEETQYF TGTGCCATTCAATCTAGCGGGGGGGAAGAGACCCAGTACTTC
TRBD2 TRBJ2-2 - TRBV7-7 CASSSGLTNTGELFF TGTGCCAGCAGCTCGGGACTAACCAACACCGGGGAGCTGTTTTTT
- TRBJ1-1 - TRBV3-1 CASSHHTMNTEAFF TGTGCCAGCAGCCACCACACCATGAACACTGAAGCTTTCTTT
- TRBJ1-1 few TRBV6-6 CASSGDSNTEAFF TGTGCCAGCAGCGGGGACTCGAACACTGAAGCTTTCTTT
TRBD1 TRBJ1-6 many TRBV28 CASSLIGRGLRNSPLHF TGTGCCAGCAGTTTAATTGGGAGGGGGCTCCGTAATTCACCCCTCCACTTT
TRBD1 TRBJ2-1 many TRBV24-1 CATSDLSGTGLSREQFF TGTGCCACCAGTGATTTGAGTGGGACAGGGCTTTCCAGGGAGCAGTTCTTC
TRBD1 TRBJ1-1 many TRBV28 CASSEQGSNTEAFF TGTGCCAGCAGTGAACAGGGGAGCAACACTGAAGCTTTCTTT
TRBD1 TRBJ1-6 many TRBV4-2 CASSQGGATGTGDNSPLHF TGTGCCAGCAGCCAAGGGGGGGCAACCGGGACAGGGGATAATTCACCCCTCCACTTT
- TRBJ2-3 - TRBV28 CASSWQGGTDTQYF TGTGCCAGCAGTTGGCAGGGGGGGACAGATACGCAGTATTTT
- TRBJ2-1 - TRBV20-1 CSARDRLGNEQFF TGCAGTGCTAGAGATAGGCTAGGCAATGAGCAGTTCTTC
- TRBJ2-7 few TRBV27 CASSLREPNGYEQYF TGTGCCAGCAGTTTAAGAGAACCTAACGGGTACGAGCAGTACTTC
- TRBJ1-5 few TRBV28 CASSLWRAGNQPQHF TGTGCCAGCAGTTTATGGAGGGCTGGCAATCAGCCCCAGCATTTT
- TRBJ2-5 few TRBV29-1 CSVEDWVGSRGIF TGCAGCGTTGAAGACTGGGTAGGGTCAAGGGGCATCTTC
- TRBJ2-5 many TRBV30 CAWSVQETQYF TGTGCCTGGAGTGTACAGGAGACCCAGTACTTC
- TRBJ1-3 many TRBV30 CAWSTPTSLENTIYF TGTGCCTGGAGTACCCCGACGTCGTTGGAAAACACCATATATTTT
- TRBJ1-5 few TRBV6-2/TRBV6-3 CASSWGLRRYSNQPQHF TGTGCCAGCAGTTGGGGACTGAGGAGATATAGCAATCAGCCCCAGCATTTT
- TRBJ2-4 many TRBV28 CASSLIREPKNIQYF TGTGCCAGCAGTTTAATTAGGGAACCCAAAAACATTCAGTACTTC
- TRBJ2-7 - TRBV29-1 CSGLGQSYEQYF TGCAGCGGTTTGGGCCAGAGCTACGAGCAGTACTTC
- TRBJ1-1 many TRBV28 CASSLVDRMNTEAFF TGTGCCAGCAGTTTGGTGGATAGGATGAACACTGAAGCTTTCTTT
TRBD1 TRBJ2-7 few TRBV3-1 CASSPSDRGLYEQYF TGTGCCAGCAGCCCCTCGGACAGGGGGTTGTACGAGCAGTACTTC
- TRBJ1-6 - TRBV20-1 CSAPPPNSPLHF TGCAGTGCCCCTCCCCCGAATTCACCCCTCCACTTT
- TRBJ2-1 many TRBV5-6 CASSLATRGLYNEQFF TGTGCCAGCAGCTTGGCCACAAGGGGACTTTACAATGAGCAGTTCTTC
TRBD1 TRBJ1-1 many TRBV5-1 CASSLTTGQVNTEAFF TGCGCCAGCAGCTTGACAACGGGACAGGTAAACACTGAAGCTTTCTTT
TRBD2 TRBJ2-2 few TRBV19 CASILAGDPRGTGELFF TGTGCCAGTATCCTAGCGGGGGACCCGCGAGGCACCGGGGAGCTGTTTTTT
TRBD1 TRBJ1-6 few TRBV5-4 CASARGQGESPLHF TGTGCCAGCGCTCGGGGACAGGGCGAATCACCCCTCCACTTT